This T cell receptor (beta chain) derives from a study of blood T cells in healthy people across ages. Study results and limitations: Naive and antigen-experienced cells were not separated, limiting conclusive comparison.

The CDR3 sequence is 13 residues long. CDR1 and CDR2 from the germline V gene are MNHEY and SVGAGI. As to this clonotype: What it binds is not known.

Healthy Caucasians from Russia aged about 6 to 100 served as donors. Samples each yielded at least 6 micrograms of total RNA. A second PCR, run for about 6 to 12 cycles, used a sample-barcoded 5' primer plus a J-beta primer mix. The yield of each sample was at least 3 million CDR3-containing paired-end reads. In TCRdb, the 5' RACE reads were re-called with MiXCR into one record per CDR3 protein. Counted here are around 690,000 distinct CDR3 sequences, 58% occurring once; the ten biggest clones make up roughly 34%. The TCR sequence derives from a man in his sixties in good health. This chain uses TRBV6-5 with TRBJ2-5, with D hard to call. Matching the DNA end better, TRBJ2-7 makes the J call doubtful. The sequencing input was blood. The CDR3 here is CASSSGSPYEQYF. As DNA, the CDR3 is TGTGCCAGCAGTTCGGGCAGCCCCTACGAGCAGTACTTC.